The 7 T cell receptor beta chains listed next were all sequenced from one sample in a study of response to subunit inactivated influenza vaccine. TCRdb analysed the RT-PCR reads with MiXCR anew, one entry per CDR3 protein. The sample holds around 180,000 distinct CDR3 sequences, around 9% seen once. The sequencing here drew on non-naive T cells sorted from PBMCs, taken on the day of vaccination. These receptor sequences come from a man aged 50 to 59 who received an inactivated influenza vaccine.

V is TRBV12-3 or TRBV12-4 and J is TRBJ2-1; D is possibly TRBD2 (5 bases). The length of the CDR3 is 14 residues. V gave up 1 base and J gave up 6 bases, with 10 bases separating them. CDR3 residues: CASSLVLGSNEQFF. The CDR3 DNA is TGTGCCAGCAGTTTAGTCTTGGGGAGCAATGAGCAGTTCTTC.

The V gene is TRBV28, the J gene TRBJ1-6; D is perhaps TRBD1 (5 bases). Germline V gene sequence: CDR1 MDHEN, CDR2 SYDVKM. Trimming stripped 4 bases from V and 7 bases from J, with 8 bases between. This CDR3 is built from 13 residues. The CDR3 loop is CASSSGGNSPLHF. The CDR3 bases are TGTGCCAGCAGTTCTGGGGGAAATTCACCCCTCCACTTT.

The J gene is TRBJ1-1, the V gene TRBV3-1, with D hard to call. CDR3 length equals 11 residues. V lost 1 base and J 10 bases, leaving 7 bases between the germline ends. Germline V CDR1 and CDR2: LGHDT, YNNKEL (reference sequence). CDR3 sequence: CASSQGDPAFF. The CDR3 nucleotides are TGTGCCAGCAGCCAAGGGGATCCAGCTTTCTTT.

In this sample, this clonotype turned up a few times. The rearrangement joins TRBV20-1 to TRBJ1-1; the match to TRBD1 covers 10 bases. Losses at the gene ends were 0 bases for V and 4 bases for J; bases not matched to a gene: 8. Germline CDR1 reads DFQATT; CDR2 reads SNEGSKA (reference sequence). CDR3 length: 16 amino acids. The CDR3 sequence is CSARDGDRGGGTEAFF. The CDR3 nucleotides are TGCAGTGCTAGAGATGGGGACAGGGGCGGTGGCACTGAAGCTTTCTTT.

This clonotype was observed at least ten times. The chain recombines TRBV7-2 with TRBJ2-1, with 8 bases that match TRBD2. V trimming: 7 bases; J trimming: 2 bases; junction bases outside the gene matches: 7. The CDR3 loop spans 15 amino acids. Germline CDR1 SGHTA, CDR2 FQGNSA. The CDR3 loop is CASTDGGGPYNEQFF. The CDR3 coding sequence is TGTGCCAGCACCGACGGGGGGGGGCCCTACAATGAGCAGTTCTTC.

In its sample, this clonotype was seen many times. The chain recombines TRBV20-1 with TRBJ1-1; D may be TRBD1 (6 bases). V lost 8 bases and J 0 bases, leaving 13 bases between the germline ends. Per the germline V gene, CDR1 is DFQATT and CDR2 is SNEGSKA (reference sequence). The CDR3 is made up of 13 amino acids. The CDR3: CSCRPGVNTEAFF. In nucleotides, the CDR3 is TGCAGTTGCAGGCCAGGGGTGAACACTGAAGCTTTCTTT.

This clonotype was seen many times. The rearrangement joins TRBV5-1 to TRBJ2-7; 7 positions agree with TRBD1. The germline gives CDR1 SGHRS, CDR2 YFSETQ. The V segment lost 3 bases and the J segment 3 bases; nucleotides outside the gene matches: 6. The CDR3 loop spans 14 amino acids. For the CDR3, the DNA is TGCGCCAGCAGCTCGACAGGGTTCAACTACGAGCAGTACTTC. Its translation is CASSSTGFNYEQYF.